These 12 T cell receptor beta chains came from one sample sequenced in a study of T cell responses to AZD1222 COVID-19 vaccine (dated by TCRdb to about 2021). The sample's time point label, decoded: about 28 days (+/-7) after the second vaccine dose. The receptor library was made with the immunoSEQ multiplex PCR assay. The clones in this table, taken by TCRdb from immuneACCESS, are in-frame only. Not every clone is retained; where verified, under half of the shortfall comes from an unresolved V gene, and the cause of the rest is unknown. This sample holds 85,000 to 95,000 clones; about nine tenths were observed only once. Jointly, the top ten make up more than 5% of the sample. The sequencing used peripheral blood, collected 28 days after the second AZD1222 dose. These receptors were collected from an adult who received the AZD1222 COVID-19 vaccine.

The chain recombines TRBV28 with TRBJ1-1, with 7 bases matching TRBD1. There are 15 residues in the CDR3. After removal of 1 base from V and 4 bases from J, the junction contained 6 bases not matched to a gene. Germline V lookup: CDR1 MDHEN, CDR2 SYDVKM. The chain's CDR3 is CASSLLTGVSTEAFF. DNA for the CDR3: TGTGCCAGCAGTTTATTAACAGGGGTGTCCACTGAAGCTTTCTTT.

The chain recombines TRBV4-2 with TRBJ2-7; maybe TRBD1 (6 bases). The CDR3 runs 16 residues. The germline V gene has CDR1 LGHNA and CDR2 YNFKEQ. Trimming left V 6 bases short and J 6 bases short, with 24 bases between. In nucleotides, the CDR3 is TGTGCCAGCAGGCAAACCGGGACATACCTCCAGGGCGAGCAGTACTTC. Amino acid sequence: CASRQTGTYLQGEQYF.

The chain links TRBV30 to TRBJ1-1; 8 nucleotides agree with TRBD1. The CDR3 loop spans 12 amino acids. J lost 8 bases, V lost 1 base, and 3 bases had no gene match. Germline V CDR1 and CDR2: GTSNPN, SVGIG (reference sequence). The CDR3 DNA is TGTGCCTGGAGTGGGCGACAGGGGGAAGCTTTCTTT. It codes for CAWSGRQGEAFF.

This chain links TRBV18 with TRBJ2-1; 9 nucleotides line up with TRBD1. V trimming: 6 bases; J trimming: 3 bases; junction bases outside the gene matches: 6. The V gene's germline CDR1 is KGHSH and CDR2 LQKENI. CDR3 length: 15 residues. The CDR3 region is CASSPMGQGYNEQFF. CDR3 DNA sequence: TGTGCCAGCTCGCCAATGGGACAGGGCTACAATGAGCAGTTCTTC.

The V gene is TRBV5-1, the J gene TRBJ1-6, with 7 positions matching TRBD1. Germline V lookup: CDR1 SGHRS, CDR2 YFSETQ. The CDR3 runs 14 residues. The V gene end was trimmed by 4 bases and the J gene end by 4 bases; junction bases not matched to a gene: 2. The CDR3 DNA reads TGCGCCAGCAGCCGGACAGGATATAATTCACCCCTCCACTTT. Its protein is CASSRTGYNSPLHF.

This clone has a handful of counts. The chain has TRBV5-1 and TRBJ2-5; 8 bases are a match to TRBD1. The J segment lost 5 bases and the V segment lost 4 bases, leaving 7 bases of the junction unmatched. Germline CDR1 SGHRS, CDR2 YFSETQ. The CDR3 sequence is 14 residues long. The CDR3 region is CASSPFRTGETQYF. The CDR3, as DNA: TGCGCCAGCAGCCCCTTCCGGACAGGGGAGACCCAGTACTTC. The full variable domain, completed using reference TRBV5-1 and TRBJ2-5, is KAGVTQTPRYLIKTRGQQVTLSCSPISGHRSVSWYQQTPGQGLQFLFEYFSETQRNKGNFPGRFSGRQFSNSRSEMNVSTLELGDSALYLCASSPFRTGETQYFGPGTRLLVL.

This clone was seen a handful of times. Its ends do not fully match the called genes, so a read error is possible. This sequence joins TRBV3-1 (or the pseudogene TRBV3-2) and TRBJ2-2; 7 nucleotides line up with TRBD2. The CDR3 extends over 15 amino acids. CDR1 is LGHDT and CDR2 is YNNKEL in the germline V gene (reference sequence). CDR3 region: CASSQGRGNPGELFF. CDR3 in DNA: TGTGCCAGCAGCCAAGGGCGGGGGAACCCCGGGGAGCTGTTTTTT.

The chain combines TRBV9 with TRBJ2-1; D is possibly TRBD2 (6 bases). Germline loops: CDR1 SGDLS, CDR2 YYNGEE. Trimming took off 0 bases at V and 10 bases at J, with 14 bases between the two ends. There are 14 residues in the CDR3. CDR3 coding DNA: TGTGCCAGCAGCGTAGTAGGGACTTCCGTGGAGCAGTTCTTC. This sequence encodes CASSVVGTSVEQFF.

The V gene is TRBV24-1, the J gene TRBJ2-2; 8 nucleotides line up with TRBD1. V dropped 7 bases and J dropped 7; count of bases not matched to a gene: 7. There are 14 residues in the CDR3. Germline lookup yields CDR1 KGHDR and CDR2 SFDVKD. The chain's CDR3 is CATRGTGSGGELFF. The CDR3 nucleotides are TGTGCCACCAGGGGGACAGGTTCGGGCGGGGAGCTGTTTTTT.

J is TRBJ1-2 and V is TRBV19; 7 bases align to TRBD1. The CDR3 is made up of 18 amino acids. Germline V lookup: CDR1 LNHDA, CDR2 SQIVND (reference sequence). With V trimmed by 3 bases and J by 6 bases, 19 bases remained unmatched. The CDR3 reads CASSIPDRASFIGHGYTF. The CDR3 nucleotides read TGTGCCAGTAGTATCCCTGACAGGGCGTCCTTCATTGGACATGGCTACACCTTC.

The rearrangement uses TRBV7-9 and TRBJ1-1; no reliable D call. Germline values: CDR1 SEHNR, CDR2 FQNEAQ (reference sequence). Trimming pared 1 base from V and 11 bases from J, leaving 14 bases between. The CDR3 loop spans 13 amino acids. In DNA, the CDR3 is TGTGCCAGCAGCTTAGATTTTGCGGCGCAGGCTTTCTTT. It specifies CASSLDFAAQAFF.

As for this clone: Other DNA sequences of this sample code for an identical CDR3. The rearrangement uses TRBV5-1 and TRBJ1-4, with D possibly TRBD1 on 6 matching bases. Trimming shortened V by 9 bases and J by 3 bases, and 18 bases separated the two germline ends. The CDR3 sequence is 15 residues long. The V gene's germline CDR1 is SGHRS and CDR2 YFSETQ. CDR3 bases: TGCGCCACCCACCAGGGGACCGGCGCTAATGAAAAACTGTTTTTT. It translates to CATHQGTGANEKLFF.